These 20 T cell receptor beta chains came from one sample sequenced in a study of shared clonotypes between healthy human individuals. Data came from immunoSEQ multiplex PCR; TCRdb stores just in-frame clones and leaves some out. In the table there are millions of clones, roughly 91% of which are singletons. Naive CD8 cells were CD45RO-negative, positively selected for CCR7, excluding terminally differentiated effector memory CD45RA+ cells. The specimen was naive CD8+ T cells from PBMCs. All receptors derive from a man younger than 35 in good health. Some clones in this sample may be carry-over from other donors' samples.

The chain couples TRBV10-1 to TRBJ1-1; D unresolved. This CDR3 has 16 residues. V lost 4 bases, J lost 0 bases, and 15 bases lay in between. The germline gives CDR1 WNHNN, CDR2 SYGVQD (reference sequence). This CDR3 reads CASSATGIGLNTEAFF. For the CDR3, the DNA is TGCGCCAGCAGTGCAACGGGAATCGGCCTGAACACTGAAGCTTTCTTT.

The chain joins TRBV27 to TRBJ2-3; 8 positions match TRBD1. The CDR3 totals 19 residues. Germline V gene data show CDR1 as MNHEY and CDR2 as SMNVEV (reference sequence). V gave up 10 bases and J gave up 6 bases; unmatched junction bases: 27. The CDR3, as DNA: TGTGCCACCTCCAGGGGGCGCAGCCACCTAGAGTACACAGAGGATACGCAGTATTTT. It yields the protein CATSRGRSHLEYTEDTQYF.

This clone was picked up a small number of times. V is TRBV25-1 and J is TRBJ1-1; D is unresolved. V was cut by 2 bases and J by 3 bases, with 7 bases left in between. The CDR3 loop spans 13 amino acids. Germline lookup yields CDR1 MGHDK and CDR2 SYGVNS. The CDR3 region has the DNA TGTGCCAGCAGTGAAGGGTTGCACACTGAAGCTTTCTTT. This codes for CASSEGLHTEAFF.

Here the CDR3 DNA reads TGCGCCAGCAGTGAGGGACTAGCGAATGAGCAGTTCTTC. It yields the protein CASSEGLANEQFF. The chain recombines TRBV10-2 with TRBJ2-1; 9 nucleotides align to TRBD2. Losses at the gene ends were 2 bases for V and 7 bases for J; bases not matched to a gene: 0. The CDR3 consists of 13 residues. Looked up from germline, CDR1 is WSHSY and CDR2 is SAAADI.

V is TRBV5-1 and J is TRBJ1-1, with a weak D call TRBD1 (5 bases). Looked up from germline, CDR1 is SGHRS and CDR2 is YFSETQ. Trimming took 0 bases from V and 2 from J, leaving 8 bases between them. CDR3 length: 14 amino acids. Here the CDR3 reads CASSLGRDNTEAFF. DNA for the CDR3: TGCGCCAGCAGCTTGGGCCGGGACAACACTGAAGCTTTCTTT.

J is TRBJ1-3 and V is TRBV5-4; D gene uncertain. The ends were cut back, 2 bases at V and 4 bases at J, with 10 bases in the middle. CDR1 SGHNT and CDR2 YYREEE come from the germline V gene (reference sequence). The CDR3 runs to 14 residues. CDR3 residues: CASSFDGPGNTIYF. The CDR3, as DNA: TGTGCCAGCAGCTTCGATGGGCCCGGAAACACCATATATTTT.

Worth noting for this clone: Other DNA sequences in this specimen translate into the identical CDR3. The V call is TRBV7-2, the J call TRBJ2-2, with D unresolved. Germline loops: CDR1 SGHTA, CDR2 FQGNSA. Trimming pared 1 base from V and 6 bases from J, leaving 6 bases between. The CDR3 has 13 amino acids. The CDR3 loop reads CASSLVSPGELFF. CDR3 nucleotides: TGTGCCAGCAGCTTAGTTTCTCCCGGGGAGCTGTTTTTT.

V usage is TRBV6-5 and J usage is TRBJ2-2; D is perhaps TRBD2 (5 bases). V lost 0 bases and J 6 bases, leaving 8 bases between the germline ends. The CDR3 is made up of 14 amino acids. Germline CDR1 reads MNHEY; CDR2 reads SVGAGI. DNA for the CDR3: TGTGCCAGCAGTTACTCGAGGGTCGCCGGGGAGCTGTTTTTT. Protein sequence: CASSYSRVAGELFF.

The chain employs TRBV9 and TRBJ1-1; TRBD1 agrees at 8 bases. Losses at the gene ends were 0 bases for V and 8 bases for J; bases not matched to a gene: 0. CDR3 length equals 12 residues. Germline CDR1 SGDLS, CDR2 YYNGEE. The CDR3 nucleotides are TGTGCCAGCAGCGTAGGGGACAGGGAAGCTTTCTTT. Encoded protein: CASSVGDREAFF.

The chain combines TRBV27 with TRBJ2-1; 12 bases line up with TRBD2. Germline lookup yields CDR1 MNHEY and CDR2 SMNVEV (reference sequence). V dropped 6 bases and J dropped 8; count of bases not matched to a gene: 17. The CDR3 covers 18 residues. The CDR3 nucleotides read TGTGCCAGCAGGGGAACGCTGGGACTAGCGGGCCCCCGGGATGAGCAGTTCTTC. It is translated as CASRGTLGLAGPRDEQFF.

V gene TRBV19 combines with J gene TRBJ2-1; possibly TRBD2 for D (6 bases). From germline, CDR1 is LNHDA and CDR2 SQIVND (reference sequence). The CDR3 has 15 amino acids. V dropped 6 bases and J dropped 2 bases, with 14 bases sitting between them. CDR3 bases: TGTGCCAGTAGCAACACCGGGAGTCCCTACAATGAGCAGTTCTTC. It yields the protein CASSNTGSPYNEQFF.

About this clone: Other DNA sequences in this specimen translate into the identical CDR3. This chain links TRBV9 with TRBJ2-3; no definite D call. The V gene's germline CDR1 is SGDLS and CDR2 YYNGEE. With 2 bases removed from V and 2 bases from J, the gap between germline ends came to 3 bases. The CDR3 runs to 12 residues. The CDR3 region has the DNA TGTGCCAGCAGCGTCGACACAGATACGCAGTATTTT. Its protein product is CASSVDTDTQYF. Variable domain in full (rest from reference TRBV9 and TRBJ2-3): DSGVTQTPKHLITATGQRVTLRCSPRSGDLSVYWYQQSLDQGLQFLIQYYNGEERAKGNILERFSAQQFPDLHSELNLSSLELGDSALYFCASSVDTDTQYFGPGTRLTVL.

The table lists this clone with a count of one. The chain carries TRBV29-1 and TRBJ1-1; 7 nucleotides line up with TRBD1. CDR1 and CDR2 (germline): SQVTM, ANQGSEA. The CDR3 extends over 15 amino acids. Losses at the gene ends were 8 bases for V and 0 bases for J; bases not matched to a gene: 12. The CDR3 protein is CSLDRVDPMNTEAFF. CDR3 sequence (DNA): TGCAGCCTAGACAGGGTTGACCCTATGAACACTGAAGCTTTCTTT.

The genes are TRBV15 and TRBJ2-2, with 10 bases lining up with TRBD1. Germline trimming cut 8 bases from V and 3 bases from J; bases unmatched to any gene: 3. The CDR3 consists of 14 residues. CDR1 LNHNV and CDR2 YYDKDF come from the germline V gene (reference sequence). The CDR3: CATAGQGDTGELFF. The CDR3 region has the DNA TGTGCCACCGCCGGACAGGGGGACACCGGGGAGCTGTTTTTT.

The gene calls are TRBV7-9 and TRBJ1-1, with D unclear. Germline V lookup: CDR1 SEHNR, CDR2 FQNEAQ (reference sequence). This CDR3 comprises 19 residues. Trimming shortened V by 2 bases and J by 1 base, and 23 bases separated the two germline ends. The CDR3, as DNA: TGTGCCAGCAGCTTAAGAGGAGGAAGTCCCCCGACTTCGAACACTGAAGCTTTCTTT. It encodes CASSLRGGSPPTSNTEAFF. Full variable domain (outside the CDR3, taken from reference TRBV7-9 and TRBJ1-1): DTGVSQNPRHKITKRGQNVTFRCDPISEHNRLYWYRQTLGQGPEFLTYFQNEAQLEKSRLLSDRFSAERPKGSFSTLEIQRTEQGDSAMYLCASSLRGGSPPTSNTEAFFGQGTRLTVV.

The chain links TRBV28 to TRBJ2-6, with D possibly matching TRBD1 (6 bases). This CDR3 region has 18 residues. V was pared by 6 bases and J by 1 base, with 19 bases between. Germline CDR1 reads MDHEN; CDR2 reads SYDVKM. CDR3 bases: TGTGCCAGCAGACCCCCCGGCAGGGGCATATCTGGGGCCAACGTCCTGACTTTC. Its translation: CASRPPGRGISGANVLTF.

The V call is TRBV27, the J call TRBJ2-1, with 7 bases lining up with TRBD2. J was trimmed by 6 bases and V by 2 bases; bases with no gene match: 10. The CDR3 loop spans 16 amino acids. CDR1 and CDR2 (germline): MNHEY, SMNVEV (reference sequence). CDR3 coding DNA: TGTGCCAGCAGTTTAGGGCGGGGGACGGGGTCCAATGAGCAGTTCTTC. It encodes CASSLGRGTGSNEQFF.

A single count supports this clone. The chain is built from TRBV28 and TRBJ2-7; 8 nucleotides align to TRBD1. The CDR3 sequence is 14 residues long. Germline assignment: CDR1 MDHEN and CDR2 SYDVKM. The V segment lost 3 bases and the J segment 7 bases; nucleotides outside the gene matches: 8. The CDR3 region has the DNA TGTGCCAGCAGTTTGCGGCAGGGGGCTCGGGAGCAGTACTTC. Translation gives CASSLRQGAREQYF.

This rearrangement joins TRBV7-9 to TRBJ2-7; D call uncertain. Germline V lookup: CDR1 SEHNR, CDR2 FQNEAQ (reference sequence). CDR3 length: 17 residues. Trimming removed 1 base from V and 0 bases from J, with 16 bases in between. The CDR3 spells CASSLDFWAASSYEQYF. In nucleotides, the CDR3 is TGTGCCAGCAGCTTAGATTTTTGGGCTGCAAGCTCCTACGAGCAGTACTTC. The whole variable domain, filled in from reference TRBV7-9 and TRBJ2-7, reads DTGVSQNPRHKITKRGQNVTFRCDPISEHNRLYWYRQTLGQGPEFLTYFQNEAQLEKSRLLSDRFSAERPKGSFSTLEIQRTEQGDSAMYLCASSLDFWAASSYEQYFGPGTRLTVT.

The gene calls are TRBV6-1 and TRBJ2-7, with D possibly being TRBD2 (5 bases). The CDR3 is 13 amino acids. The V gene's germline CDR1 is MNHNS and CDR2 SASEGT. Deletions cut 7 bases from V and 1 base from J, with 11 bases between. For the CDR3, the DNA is TGTGCCAGCACTGTGACGGGGTCCTACGAGCAGTACTTC. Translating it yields CASTVTGSYEQYF.